A selection of T cell receptor beta chains follows, all from one sample in a study of CD8 T cells in ankylosing spondylitis. Each CDR3 protein gets one entry after TCRdb re-called the 5' RACE reads with MiXCR. The sample consists of 200,000 to 300,000 distinct CDR3 sequences, over 30% of them appearing once. The sequenced material came from blood, either unsorted or a sorted T cell fraction (not recorded which). These receptors originate from a male donor with ankylosing spondylitis or in good health (not recorded which). Both conserved end residues are part of each CDR3. The D gene is left open where the match is weak. The size field is filled for only some rows; it gives once, few, many or a size class.

j_call,d_call,v_call,cdr3_length,clone_size,cdr3_aa,cdr3_nt
TRBJ1-1,.,TRBV28,14,few,CASSLGSTNTEAFF,TGTGCCAGCAGTTTAGGCAGTACGAACACTGAAGCTTTCTTT
TRBJ1-2,.,TRBV29-1,14,few,CSTKESLSNYGYTF,TGCAGCACCAAAGAAAGCCTTTCCAACTATGGCTACACCTTC
TRBJ2-1,.,TRBV4-1,16,.,CASSQDLGGPYNEQFF,TGCGCCAGCAGCCAAGATCTCGGGGGGCCCTACAATGAGCAGTTCTTC
TRBJ2-1,TRBD2,TRBV20-1,17,few,CSASDTSGGPLLNEQFF,TGCAGTGCTAGCGACACTAGCGGGGGGCCCCTCCTCAATGAGCAGTTCTTC
TRBJ1-1,TRBD1,TRBV5-1,16,few,CASSLETGGPNTEAFF,TGCGCCAGCAGCTTGGAGACAGGGGGCCCGAACACTGAAGCTTTCTTT
TRBJ2-3,TRBD2,TRBV10-3,16,.,CAISQTGTSGTDTQYF,TGTGCCATCAGTCAAACCGGGACTAGCGGCACAGATACGCAGTATTTT
TRBJ1-5,.,TRBV20-1,14,few,CSARLSSGDQPQHF,TGCAGTGCGCGGCTTTCGTCGGGGGATCAGCCCCAGCATTTT
TRBJ2-1,TRBD1,TRBV11-2,14,.,CASSSWDRNNEQFF,TGTGCCAGCAGCTCCTGGGACAGGAACAATGAGCAGTTCTTC
TRBJ1-5,.,TRBV10-1,12,few,CASSDSNQPQHF,TGCGCCAGCAGTGACAGTAATCAGCCCCAGCATTTT
TRBJ1-4,.,TRBV4-1,15,.,CASSQPTGFDEKLFF,TGCGCCAGCAGCCAACCAACAGGGTTTGATGAAAAACTGTTTTTT
TRBJ1-6,.,TRBV20-1,14,many,CSAPEQKNNSPLHF,TGCAGTGCTCCTGAACAGAAGAATAATTCACCCCTCCACTTT
TRBJ2-5,TRBD2,TRBV24-1,16,.,CATSDFTGGASETQYF,TGTGCCACCAGTGATTTTACCGGGGGGGCCTCAGAGACCCAGTACTTC
TRBJ2-5,.,TRBV12-3/TRBV12-4,12,.,CASSSPAETQYF,TGTGCCAGCAGCTCCCCAGCGGAGACCCAGTACTTC
TRBJ1-5,.,TRBV6-1,16,few,CASSPGGGWSNQPQHF,TGTGCCAGCAGTCCCGGGGGGGGCTGGAGCAATCAGCCCCAGCATTTT
TRBJ2-5,TRBD2,TRBV7-9,14,.,CASSSDGGTETQYF,TGTGCCAGCAGCTCGGACGGGGGGACGGAGACCCAGTACTTC
TRBJ2-7,TRBD1,TRBV6-4,12,.,CASGTGLYEQYF,TGTGCCAGCGGGACAGGGCTCTACGAGCAGTACTTC
TRBJ2-7,.,TRBV15,15,few,CATSRAGGYAYEQYF,TGTGCCACCAGCAGGGCTGGGGGTTACGCCTACGAGCAGTACTTC
TRBJ2-3,.,TRBV12-3/TRBV12-4,12,many,CASSLATDTQYF,TGTGCCAGCAGTTTAGCAACAGATACGCAGTATTTT
TRBJ2-7,.,TRBV7-9,12,few,CASSDRQYEQYF,TGTGCCAGCAGCGACAGACAGTACGAGCAGTACTTC
TRBJ1-4,.,TRBV20-1,16,.,CSASRKLTGDNEKLFF,TGCAGTGCTAGTCGGAAACTCACGGGGGATAATGAAAAACTGTTTTTT
TRBJ2-3,.,TRBV3-1,14,.,CASSQDLTTDTQYF,TGTGCCAGCAGCCAAGACCTTACCACAGATACGCAGTATTTT
TRBJ2-4,TRBD2,TRBV29-1,19,.,CSVEVYGLAGGPAKNIQYF,TGCAGCGTTGAAGTCTACGGACTAGCGGGGGGCCCGGCCAAAAACATTCAGTACTTC
TRBJ2-5,.,TRBV7-2,13,many,CASSFGGGETQYF,TGTGCCAGCAGTTTTGGGGGAGGAGAGACCCAGTACTTC
TRBJ2-3,TRBD2,TRBV10-3,12,.,CAKRTSGSTQYF,TGTGCCAAGCGGACTAGCGGCTCTACGCAGTATTTT